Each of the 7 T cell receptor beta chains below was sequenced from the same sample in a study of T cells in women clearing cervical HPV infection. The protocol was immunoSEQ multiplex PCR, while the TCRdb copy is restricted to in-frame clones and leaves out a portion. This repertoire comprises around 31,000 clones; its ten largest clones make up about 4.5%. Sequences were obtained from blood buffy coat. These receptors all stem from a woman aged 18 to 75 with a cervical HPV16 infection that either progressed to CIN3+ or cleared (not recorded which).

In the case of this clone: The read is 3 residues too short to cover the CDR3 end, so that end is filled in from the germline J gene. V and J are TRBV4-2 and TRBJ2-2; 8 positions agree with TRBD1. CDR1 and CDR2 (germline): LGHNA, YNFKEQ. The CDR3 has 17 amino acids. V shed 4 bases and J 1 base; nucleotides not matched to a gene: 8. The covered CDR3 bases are TGTGCCAGCAGCCTGAATACCGGGACAGGGAACACCGGGGAG. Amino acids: CASSLNTGTGNTGE. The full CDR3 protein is CASSLNTGTGNTGELFF.

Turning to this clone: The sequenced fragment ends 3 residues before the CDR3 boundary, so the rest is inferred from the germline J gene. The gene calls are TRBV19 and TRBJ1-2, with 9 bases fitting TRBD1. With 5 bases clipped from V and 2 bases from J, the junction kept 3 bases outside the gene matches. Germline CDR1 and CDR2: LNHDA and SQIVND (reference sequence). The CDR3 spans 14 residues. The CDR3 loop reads CASSPGTGNYGYTF. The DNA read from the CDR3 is TGTGCCAGTAGTCCAGGGACAGGGAACTATGGC.

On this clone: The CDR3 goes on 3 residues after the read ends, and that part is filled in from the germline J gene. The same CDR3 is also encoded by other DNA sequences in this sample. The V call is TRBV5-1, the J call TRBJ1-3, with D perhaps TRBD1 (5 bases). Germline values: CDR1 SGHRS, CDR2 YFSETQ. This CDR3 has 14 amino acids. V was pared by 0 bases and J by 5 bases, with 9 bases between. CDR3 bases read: TGCGCCAGCAGCTTGGGGGGGGAACGAAACACC. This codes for CASSLGGERNT. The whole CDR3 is CASSLGGERNTIYF.

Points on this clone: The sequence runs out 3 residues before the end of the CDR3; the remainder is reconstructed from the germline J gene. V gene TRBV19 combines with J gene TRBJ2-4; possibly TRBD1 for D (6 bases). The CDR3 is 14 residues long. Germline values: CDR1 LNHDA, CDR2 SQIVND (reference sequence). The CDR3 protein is CASSQGERGSGQYF. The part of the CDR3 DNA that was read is TGTGCCAGTAGTCAAGGGGAAAGGGGGAGCGGT.

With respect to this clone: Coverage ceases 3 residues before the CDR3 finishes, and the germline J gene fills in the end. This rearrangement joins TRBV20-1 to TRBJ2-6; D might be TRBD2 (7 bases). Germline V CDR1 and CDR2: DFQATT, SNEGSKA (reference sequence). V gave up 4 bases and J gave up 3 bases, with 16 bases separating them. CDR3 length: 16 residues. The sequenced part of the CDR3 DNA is TGCAGTGCTACCGGGATGGGGGGGCGTGGGGCCAACGTC. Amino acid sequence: CSATGMGGRGANV. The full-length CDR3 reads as CSATGMGGRGANVLTF.

CDR3 DNA (partial): TGTGCCAGCAGCTATAAAGGCACAGGGGCCACCGGGGAG. Translation gives CASSYKGTGATGE. The CDR3, in full, reads CASSYKGTGATGELFF. The chain carries TRBV7-7 and TRBJ2-2; 7 nucleotides align to TRBD1. The observed sequence ends 3 residues before the CDR3 terminus, with the missing tail filled in from the germline J gene. The CDR3 sequence is 16 residues long. Looked up from germline, CDR1 is SSHAT and CDR2 is FNYEAQ (reference sequence). With 4 bases clipped from V and 4 bases from J, the junction kept 9 bases outside the gene matches.

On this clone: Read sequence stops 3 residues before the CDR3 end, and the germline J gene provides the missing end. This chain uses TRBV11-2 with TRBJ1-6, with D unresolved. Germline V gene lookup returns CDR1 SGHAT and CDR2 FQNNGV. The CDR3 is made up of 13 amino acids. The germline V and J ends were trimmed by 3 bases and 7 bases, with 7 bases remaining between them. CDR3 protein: CASSFRVNSPLHF. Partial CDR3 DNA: TGTGCCAGCAGCTTTAGAGTGAATTCACCC.